This entry features one T cell receptor (beta chain) sequence. Its antigen is still unknown. Germline CDR1 reads GTSNPN; CDR2 reads SVGIG (reference sequence). With V trimmed by 5 bases and J by 6 bases, 10 bases remained unmatched. There are 15 residues in the CDR3. Assay used: immunoSEQ multiplex PCR; TCRdb lists only in-frame clones, some missing. The data hold tens of thousands of clones, with around 87% observed a single time. These data belong to a study of identifying expanded T cells in peripheral blood. Study-level points and caveats: Variance in clone template counts between approximately two-week samples significantly increased with total template count across all healthy donors. Technical replicates showed around 1.2 changed clones; roughly two weeks approximately 15; four weeks 19.

Healthy donors had no documented immune events, such as infections, while sampled. Sequenced sample: blood. This chain uses TRBV30 with TRBJ2-2, with TRBD1 matching over 9 bases. This clonotype was obtained from a person between 18 and 75 years old in good health. The CDR3 DNA follows: TGTGCCTGGGGCCGGGACAGGGCCAGCGCCGGGGAGCTGTTTTTT. Amino acid sequence: CAWGRDRASAGELFF.